The 29 T cell receptor beta chains below all came from one sample that was sequenced in a study of blood T cell repertoires in COVID-19. Clones were read by immunoSEQ multiplex PCR, and TCRdb kept only the in-frame ones, dropping some. The sample includes around 230,000 clones, around four fifths of them seen just once. The specimen was peripheral blood. These receptors were taken from a man between 35 and 55 years old with acute or convalescent COVID-19.

The V gene is TRBV4-3, the J gene TRBJ1-2, with a possible D match to TRBD1 (5 bases). V dropped 0 bases and J dropped 6 bases, with 11 bases sitting between them. CDR3 length: 14 amino acids. Germline V CDR1 and CDR2: LGHNA, YSLEER. CDR3 in amino acids: CASSQDTAGNGYTF. The CDR3, as DNA: TGCGCCAGCAGCCAAGATACAGCAGGGAATGGCTACACCTTC.

This CDR3 reads CASGWTGTTGELFF. CDR3 nucleotide sequence: TGTGCCAGCGGATGGACAGGAACCACCGGGGAGCTGTTTTTT. The rearrangement uses TRBV6-5 and TRBJ2-2; 7 positions match TRBD1. V shed 8 bases and J 4 bases; nucleotides not matched to a gene: 7. This CDR3 comprises 14 residues. CDR1 and CDR2 (germline): MNHEY, SVGAGI.

V and J are TRBV27 and TRBJ1-2; 8 nucleotides align to TRBD1. The germline V gene encodes CDR1 MNHEY and CDR2 SMNVEV (reference sequence). The CDR3 totals 16 residues. V shed 6 bases and J 5 bases; nucleotides not matched to a gene: 14. This CDR3 reads CASSRAAGRGLYGYTF. CDR3 sequence (DNA): TGTGCCAGCAGCCGAGCAGCTGGCAGGGGGCTTTATGGCTACACCTTC.

The V and J genes are TRBV20-1 and TRBJ2-7; the match to TRBD2 covers 8 bases. CDR3 length: 11 residues. The junction had 1 base not matched to a gene; V was cut back by 5 bases and J by 4 bases. Per germline, CDR1 DFQATT and CDR2 SNEGSKA (reference sequence). The CDR3 sequence: CSAPSGYEQYF. The CDR3 coding sequence is TGCAGTGCTCCTAGCGGGTACGAGCAGTACTTC.

The chain combines TRBV10-3 with TRBJ2-7; maybe TRBD1 (6 bases). The CDR3 length is 12 residues. The germline CDR1 and CDR2 sequences are ENHRY and SYGVKD. V lost 11 bases and J lost 2, with 13 bases in between. Here the CDR3 reads CAVRDTTYEQYF. In DNA, the CDR3 is TGTGCCGTCCGGGACACCACCTACGAGCAGTACTTC.

This clone was detected only a few times. J is TRBJ1-1 and V is TRBV6-2 or TRBV6-3, with 8 bases lining up with TRBD1. The CDR3 totals 17 residues. Unmatched junction bases numbered 19, after V lost 6 bases and J lost 7 bases. Germline loops: CDR1 MNHEY, CDR2 SVGEGT. CDR3 bases: TGTGCCAGCAGCCGCGGCAGGGGGCTAGGATTTTCGGATGAAGCTTTCTTT. Its protein is CASSRGRGLGFSDEAFF.

The count of this clone is one. The junction differs from germline at one of its ends, possibly a read error. The same CDR3 can be traced to other DNA sequences in this sample. The J gene is TRBJ2-2, the V gene TRBV5-5, with D tentatively TRBD1 (5 bases). CDR3 size: 16 residues. Germline V CDR1 and CDR2: SGHKS, YYEKEE (reference sequence). The DNA for the CDR3 is TGTGCCAGCAGCTTGGAGGCAGGGAAGAACACTGGGGAGCTGTTTTTT. Its translation is CASSLEAGKNTGELFF.

This rearrangement joins TRBV12-3 or TRBV12-4 to TRBJ1-1, with D unclear. Trimming removed 6 bases from V and 1 base from J, with 3 bases in between. The CDR3 runs 11 residues. The CDR3 DNA sequence: TGTGCCAGCAGGAGGAACACTGAAGCTTTCTTT. It yields the protein CASRRNTEAFF.

This chain links TRBV9 with TRBJ2-3, with 8 bases aligning to TRBD1. The CDR3 extends over 14 amino acids. CDR1 SGDLS and CDR2 YYNGEE come from the germline V gene. The V and J ends lost 4 bases and 1 base, in that order; junction bases with no gene match: 2. The CDR3 DNA follows: TGTGCCAGCAGCCTGACAGGGGGCACAGATACGCAGTATTTT. Its translation: CASSLTGGTDTQYF.

The chain carries TRBV2 and TRBJ1-1; D perhaps matches TRBD1 (6 bases). The CDR3 length is 13 residues. CDR1 is SNHLY, CDR2 FYNNEI, per germline. The V end lost 6 bases, the J end lost 1 base, and 9 bases lay between the germline ends. The DNA of the CDR3 is TGTGCCAGCAGGGAGGACAGGAACACTGAAGCTTTCTTT. It translates to CASREDRNTEAFF.

This clone appeared many times. The V call is TRBV27, the J call TRBJ2-2, with D possibly being TRBD2 (5 bases). Germline CDR1 is MNHEY and CDR2 is SMNVEV (reference sequence). V gave up 5 bases and J gave up 6 bases, with 22 bases separating them. The CDR3 runs to 17 residues. The CDR3 reads CASSPFSFGEGPGELFF. The CDR3 DNA sequence: TGTGCCAGCAGTCCCTTTTCCTTCGGGGAAGGACCCGGGGAGCTGTTTTTT.

The V call is TRBV3-1 (or the pseudogene TRBV3-2), the J call TRBJ2-1; 12 bases align to TRBD2. Per germline, CDR1 LGHDT and CDR2 YNNKEL (reference sequence). J lost 8 bases, V lost 4 bases, and 6 bases had no gene match. This CDR3 region has 15 residues. CDR3 sequence (DNA): TGTGCCAGCAGCCTCCAGACTAGCGGGAGTGATGAGCAGTTCTTC. It codes for CASSLQTSGSDEQFF.

The V gene is TRBV6-1, the J gene TRBJ2-7; TRBD1 aligns across 8 bases. In germline, CDR1 is MNHNS, CDR2 SASEGT. There are 17 residues in the CDR3. With V trimmed by 4 bases and J by 2 bases, 13 bases remained unmatched. CDR3: CASSGEHDRGPPYEQYF. The DNA of the CDR3 is TGTGCCAGCAGTGGGGAACACGACAGGGGACCACCCTACGAGCAGTACTTC.

The CDR3 coding sequence is TGTGCCAGCAGTTTAATGGGACAGGGGAGGGAAAAACTGTTTTTT. Translating it yields CASSLMGQGREKLFF. The V and J genes are TRBV27 and TRBJ1-4, with 10 nucleotides matching TRBD1. The V and J ends lost 2 bases and 8 bases, in that order; junction bases with no gene match: 5. CDR1 and CDR2 from the germline V gene are MNHEY and SMNVEV (reference sequence). CDR3 length: 15 residues. Based on the CDR3 plus reference TRBV27 and TRBJ1-4, the full variable domain is EAQVTQNPRYLITVTGKKLTVTCSQNMNHEYMSWYRQDPGLGLRQIYYSMNVEVTDKGDVPEGYKVSRKEKRNFPLILESPSPNQTSLYFCASSLMGQGREKLFFGSGTQLSVL.

The chain employs TRBV5-6 and TRBJ1-1; no firm D call. This CDR3 is 12 amino acids long. The V end lost 0 bases, the J end lost 3 bases, and 3 bases lay between the germline ends. The germline CDR1 and CDR2 sequences are SGHDT and YYEEEE. The CDR3 sequence is CASSLVYTEAFF. CDR3 DNA: TGTGCCAGCAGCTTGGTATACACTGAAGCTTTCTTT. The full variable domain, its missing parts supplied by reference TRBV5-6 and TRBJ1-1, is DAGVTQSPTHLIKTRGQQVTLRCSPKSGHDTVSWYQQALGQGPQFIFQYYEEEERQRGNFPDRFSGHQFPNYSSELNVNALLLGDSALYLCASSLVYTEAFFGQGTRLTVV.

This chain joins TRBV18 and TRBJ1-1; unclear D gene. The CDR3 sequence is 15 residues long. V was cut by 4 bases and J by 3 bases, with 15 bases left in between. Per germline, CDR1 KGHSH and CDR2 LQKENI. The CDR3 region is CASSRRPIGDTEAFF. CDR3 bases: TGTGCCAGCTCACGGCGCCCCATCGGGGACACTGAAGCTTTCTTT. The full variable domain, rest sourced from reference TRBV18 and TRBJ1-1, is NAGVMQNPRHLVRRRGQEARLRCSPMKGHSHVYWYRQLPEEGLKFMVYLQKENIIDESGMPKERFSAEFPKEGPSILRIQQVVRGDSAAYFCASSRRPIGDTEAFFGQGTRLTVV.

This rearrangement joins TRBV9 to TRBJ1-4; TRBD1 matches 10 bases. Trimming cost V 4 bases and J 8 bases; bases outside gene matches: 11. Germline lookup yields CDR1 SGDLS and CDR2 YYNGEE. The CDR3 extends over 16 amino acids. CDR3: CASSLGTGAGWEKLFF. The CDR3 coding sequence is TGTGCCAGCAGCTTAGGGACAGGGGCCGGATGGGAAAAACTGTTTTTT.

This chain joins TRBV9 and TRBJ2-7; 8 bases line up with TRBD2. Germline V gene lookup returns CDR1 SGDLS and CDR2 YYNGEE. The junction had 9 bases not matched to a gene; V was cut back by 2 bases and J by 2 bases. This CDR3 is built from 16 residues. The CDR3 coding sequence is TGTGCCAGCAGCGTCGCAGCGGGAGAAGTCCCCTACGAGCAGTACTTC. Amino acids: CASSVAAGEVPYEQYF.

The chain's CDR3 is CASISGQGYNEQFF. The DNA for the CDR3 is TGTGCCAGCATTTCGGGACAGGGGTACAATGAGCAGTTCTTC. The V gene is TRBV6-5, the J gene TRBJ2-1; 10 nucleotides match TRBD1. Germline V CDR1 and CDR2: MNHEY, SVGAGI. Trimming cost V 7 bases and J 4 bases; bases outside gene matches: 4. The CDR3 loop spans 14 amino acids.

This rearrangement joins TRBV19 to TRBJ2-1; D ambiguous. CDR3 length: 14 amino acids. In germline, CDR1 is LNHDA, CDR2 SQIVND (reference sequence). V shed 4 bases and J shed 1 base, with 8 bases lying between them. In DNA, the CDR3 is TGTGCCAGTAGTAGCGGCAATTCCTACAATGAGCAGTTCTTC. Translated: CASSSGNSYNEQFF.

In this sample, this clone turned up a few times. The rearrangement joins TRBV5-4 to TRBJ2-3; 7 bases line up with TRBD2. CDR1 and CDR2 (germline): SGHNT, YYREEE (reference sequence). J was trimmed by 4 bases and V by 1 base; bases with no gene match: 3. The length of the CDR3 is 14 residues. The CDR3 protein is CASSLSGVSDTQYF. CDR3 bases: TGTGCCAGCAGCTTGAGCGGGGTCTCAGATACGCAGTATTTT.

This clone came up once. This chain links TRBV5-6 with TRBJ2-5, with D perhaps matching TRBD1 (5 bases). CDR1 and CDR2 from the germline V gene are SGHDT and YYEEEE. The CDR3 length is 13 residues. V was clipped by 4 bases and J by 5 bases, with 12 bases between them. The CDR3 region is CASSKTARETQYF. CDR3 nucleotide sequence: TGTGCCAGCAGCAAGACAGCCAGGGAGACCCAGTACTTC. The full variable domain, in which reference TRBV5-6 and TRBJ2-5 provide the parts outside the CDR3, is DAGVTQSPTHLIKTRGQQVTLRCSPKSGHDTVSWYQQALGQGPQFIFQYYEEEERQRGNFPDRFSGHQFPNYSSELNVNALLLGDSALYLCASSKTARETQYFGPGTRLLVL.

The chain joins TRBV18 to TRBJ2-7, with 8 bases lining up with TRBD2. Germline V lookup: CDR1 KGHSH, CDR2 LQKENI. After removal of 2 bases from V and 2 bases from J, the junction contained 2 bases not matched to a gene. The CDR3 consists of 14 residues. This CDR3 is CASSPSGSPYEQYF. CDR3 bases: TGTGCCAGCTCACCAAGCGGGAGTCCCTACGAGCAGTACTTC.

Turning to this clone: At one boundary the junction diverges from the germline segment, which might be a read error. The chain links TRBV5-1 to TRBJ2-2; tentatively, D is TRBD2 (6 bases). CDR1 is SGHRS, CDR2 YFSETQ, per germline. The CDR3 spans 14 residues. CDR3 sequence (DNA): TGCGCCAGCAGGGTAGGAGGGAACGCCGGGGAGCTGTTTTTT. Amino acid sequence: CASRVGGNAGELFF.

The chain combines TRBV7-6 with TRBJ1-2; D remains unclear. Germline CDR1 and CDR2: SGHVS and FNYEAQ. The CDR3 has 14 amino acids. The V and J ends lost 1 base and 6 bases respectively, with 12 bases between them. CDR3 DNA sequence: TGTGCCAGCAGCTTAGGGCGCGGGGTGGATGGCTACACCTTC. Translation gives CASSLGRGVDGYTF.

The genes are TRBV10-3 and TRBJ2-1; 16 bases are a match to TRBD2. There are 17 residues in the CDR3. V shed 4 bases and J 7 bases; nucleotides not matched to a gene: 7. Germline assignment: CDR1 ENHRY and CDR2 SYGVKD. CDR3 coding DNA: TGTGCCATCAGTGGGGGACTAGCGGGAGGGATGTGGAATGAGCAGTTCTTC. It codes for CAISGGLAGGMWNEQFF.

The chain links TRBV2 to TRBJ2-7, with TRBD2 matching 7 bases. V was clipped by 5 bases and J by 2 bases; unmatched bases: 6. Germline V gene lookup returns CDR1 SNHLY and CDR2 FYNNEI. The CDR3 length is 14 residues. The DNA of the CDR3 is TGTGCCAGCAGTATCTCGGGGGGACCCTACGAGCAGTACTTC. Encoded protein: CASSISGGPYEQYF.

The rearrangement uses TRBV6-2 or TRBV6-3 and TRBJ1-1; TRBD1 matches 8 bases. Trimming took 3 bases from V and 3 from J; bases not matched to a gene: 15. The CDR3 is 18 amino acids. Germline V gene sequence: CDR1 MNHEY, CDR2 SVGEGT. CDR3 protein: CASSYDATVRGQDTEAFF. CDR3 nucleotide sequence: TGTGCCAGCAGTTATGATGCCACTGTCAGGGGGCAGGACACTGAAGCTTTCTTT.

This sequence joins TRBV19 and TRBJ2-3; 9 bases match TRBD2. V dropped 9 bases and J dropped 2; count of bases not matched to a gene: 9. Germline CDR1 and CDR2: LNHDA and SQIVND (reference sequence). The CDR3 covers 15 residues. The CDR3 bases are TGTGCCAGCGCAACTAGCGGGTGGAACACAGATACGCAGTATTTT. Encoded protein: CASATSGWNTDTQYF.